These 5 T cell receptor beta chains originate from one sample sequenced in a study of cytomegalovirus exposure and HLA in healthy donors. PCR employed 60 Vbeta and 13 Jbeta primers. Only in-frame clones appear in the TCRdb table, and some are missing; sequencing was by immunoSEQ multiplex PCR. This table has about 150,000 clones, about 80% appearing once. Sequenced material: PBMCs. The receptors derive from a middle-aged man in good health and CMV-seronegative.

V gene TRBV20-1 combines with J gene TRBJ2-5; D unresolved. V shed 2 bases and J shed 2 bases, with 3 bases lying between them. Germline V gives CDR1 DFQATT, CDR2 SNEGSKA (reference sequence). The CDR3 is 11 amino acids. CDR3 nucleotides: TGCAGTGCTAGACCACAAGAGACCCAGTACTTC. It yields the protein CSARPQETQYF.

This clone was detected only a few times. V and J are TRBV5-6 and TRBJ2-7, with 10 bases lining up with TRBD2. After removal of 3 bases from V and 2 bases from J, the junction contained 2 bases not matched to a gene. The CDR3 consists of 14 residues. CDR1 is SGHDT and CDR2 is YYEEEE in the germline V gene. The CDR3 is CASSWSGGAYEQYF. The CDR3 DNA follows: TGTGCCAGCAGCTGGAGCGGGGGGGCCTACGAGCAGTACTTC.

The V call is TRBV28, the J call TRBJ1-1, with a tentative D call TRBD1 (6 bases). The CDR3 is 14 residues long. Germline-derived CDR1 and CDR2 are MDHEN and SYDVKM. The V end lost 3 bases, the J end lost 3 bases, and 11 bases lay between the germline ends. The CDR3: CASSFRGLYTEAFF. The CDR3 nucleotides read TGTGCCAGCAGTTTCAGGGGTCTTTACACTGAAGCTTTCTTT.

A few counts support this clone. The chain recombines TRBV6-6 with TRBJ2-7; 9 nucleotides align to TRBD1. CDR1 is MNHNY, CDR2 SVGAGI, per germline (reference sequence). The V segment lost 7 bases and the J segment 5 bases; nucleotides outside the gene matches: 12. CDR3 length: 15 amino acids. CDR3: CASTDGGQGINEQYF. The CDR3 nucleotides read TGTGCCAGCACCGACGGCGGACAGGGGATCAACGAGCAGTACTTC.

The chain has TRBV7-9 and TRBJ2-1; D is perhaps TRBD2 (7 bases). V lost 4 bases and J lost 0, with 16 bases in between. CDR3 length equals 17 residues. From germline, CDR1 is SEHNR and CDR2 FQNEAQ (reference sequence). CDR3 sequence (DNA): TGTGCCAGCAGCTCCCCCGGGGGGCAGTACTCCTACAATGAGCAGTTCTTC. Translation gives CASSSPGGQYSYNEQFF.